This T cell receptor beta chain was sequenced during a study of blood T cell repertoires in COVID-19. In the study overall: The samples span acute and convalescent COVID-19 from the United States, Italy and Spain. T cells, B-cell-depleted T cells, or PBMCs provided the cDNA or gDNA that served as material.

The CDR3 is 12 residues long. The V and J ends lost 6 bases and 4 bases respectively, with 8 bases between them. The germline V gene encodes CDR1 MNHNY and CDR2 SVGAGI (reference sequence). During active infection, Seattle patients enrolled and were then monitored through disease. Per the study methods: Reference gene primer amplification in the assay estimated nucleated cell counts. TCRdb keeps only in-frame clones here, not all; method: immunoSEQ multiplex PCR. V, J and clone size reflect that table, while D and trimming were determined from the DNA. The sample records approximately 350,000 clones, roughly nine tenths being singletons.

The material sequenced was peripheral blood. The rearrangement joins TRBV6-6 to TRBJ2-3, with a possible D match to TRBD1 (5 bases). The origin of this receptor is a woman aged 25 to 39 with COVID-19, enrolled during active disease. The DNA for the CDR3 is TGTGCCAGCAGGACCAGGGCAGATACGCAGTATTTT. This gives the protein CASRTRADTQYF.